This section outlines one T cell receptor (beta chain) sequence together with its context. What it binds is not known. The Oncomine TCR Beta short-read assay sequenced DNA from cultured CD4+ T cells. TCRdb called the PCR reads again in MiXCR, with one record for every CDR3 protein. The sample lists about 14,000 distinct CDR3 sequences, around 45% seen once, with 17% in the top ten. This entry belongs to a study of vaccination and CD4 T cells after COVID-19. CDR3 length: 16 amino acids. The germline V gene has CDR1 MNHNS and CDR2 SASEGT. With 1 base removed from V and 0 bases from J, the gap between germline ends came to 9 bases. Stated treatment: roughly 10-day PBMC culture with coronavirus spike peptide pools or control peptides (ViraFEST assay).

The TCR originated in a human donor with COVID-19. Sequencing was performed on cultured CD4+ T cells from blood. The rearrangement links TRBV6-1 to TRBJ1-4; D not certain. CDR3 region: CASSEVVGTTNEKLFF. For the CDR3, the DNA is TGTGCCAGCAGTGAAGTAGTCGGAACAACTAATGAAAAACTGTTTTTT.